This T cell receptor beta chain stems from a study of cytomegalovirus exposure and HLA in healthy donors. About the research overall: Inside one of the first data releases sat some 85 million unique TCRs taken from HLA-typed donors.

This clone was recorded a few times. What it binds is unknown. J gave up 6 bases and V 2 bases, and 7 bases lay outside the gene matches. The CDR3 is 15 residues long. Germline CDR1 SGHRS, CDR2 YFSETQ. Broader study findings: One later analysis reportedly identified an Asian-associated ancestry cluster that showed fewer N-insertions than the roughly 600-donor mean. More clonal expansion characterized HLA-associated TCR beta chains than equally common others in a later analysis. Highest at DRB1 and lowest at HLA-C, TCR association rates differed among HLA loci in a later analysis.

The PCR had 60 Vbeta and 13 Jbeta primers. Sequencing used immunoSEQ multiplex PCR; TCRdb keeps in-frame clones, though not all of them. Of 110,000 or so clones in the sample, about 64% are singletons; the top ten hold roughly 8.7%. This TCR came from a man aged 18 to 30 in good health and CMV-seropositive. The chain couples TRBV5-1 to TRBJ2-2; TRBD1 aligns across 7 bases. The specimen sequenced was PBMCs. The CDR3 spells CASSLMRQGPGELFF. CDR3 DNA: TGCGCCAGCAGCTTAATGCGACAGGGTCCCGGGGAGCTGTTTTTT. Looking up the rest from reference TRBV5-1 and TRBJ2-2 gives the full variable domain: KAGVTQTPRYLIKTRGQQVTLSCSPISGHRSVSWYQQTPGQGLQFLFEYFSETQRNKGNFPGRFSGRQFSNSRSEMNVSTLELGDSALYLCASSLMRQGPGELFFGEGSRLTVL.